The 3 T cell receptor beta chains listed next were all sequenced from one sample in a study of blood T cell repertoires in COVID-19. TCRdb keeps only in-frame clones here, not all; method: immunoSEQ multiplex PCR. The data show 200,000 to 250,000 clones, around 82% seen once. The sample consisted of peripheral blood. The receptors were gathered from a woman in her seventies with acute or convalescent COVID-19.

The rearrangement uses TRBV4-3 and TRBJ1-1; D remains ambiguous. The CDR3 runs 13 residues. Deletions cut 3 bases from V and 1 base from J, with 6 bases between. Germline CDR1 is LGHNA and CDR2 is YSLEER. This chain's CDR3 is CASSQYSNTEAFF. The CDR3 bases are TGCGCCAGCAGCCAGTACTCGAACACTGAAGCTTTCTTT.

V is TRBV11-3 and J is TRBJ2-3; 9 bases line up with TRBD1. The J segment lost 3 bases and the V segment lost 6 bases, leaving 7 bases of the junction unmatched. Germline values: CDR1 SGHNT, CDR2 YENEEA. This CDR3 has 15 residues. The CDR3 nucleotides are TGTGCCAGCAGTTCCGGACAGGGGCAAACAGATACGCAGTATTTT. Encoded protein: CASSSGQGQTDTQYF.

The chain is built from TRBV7-2 and TRBJ2-1; TRBD2 matches at 13 bases. The ends lost 4 bases at V and 6 bases at J; junction bases unmatched: 12. The CDR3 totals 18 residues. Germline V gene sequence: CDR1 SGHTA, CDR2 FQGNSA. CDR3 loop: CASSWGTSGAPEGNEQFF. CDR3 in DNA: TGTGCCAGCAGCTGGGGGACTAGCGGGGCGCCGGAGGGCAATGAGCAGTTCTTC.